The following is a T cell receptor beta chain sequence with its context. From germline, CDR1 is KGHSH and CDR2 LQKENI. Trimming pared 3 bases from V and 0 bases from J, leaving 5 bases between. The length of the CDR3 is 13 residues. This sample stems from a study of blood T cell repertoires in COVID-19. Study-wide background: COVID-19 samples from acute and convalescent phases originated in the United States, Italy and Spain. The analysed material was cDNA or gDNA that came from T cells, B-cell-depleted T cells, or PBMCs.

Authors' processing steps: It was from reference gene primer amplification that nucleated cell counts were estimated. Here immunoSEQ multiplex PCR was the method, and the copy in TCRdb shows in-frame clones only, minus some. V and J calls and clone size are those listed in that table; D and trimming were worked out from the DNA. Here the sample spans 110,000 or so clones, 70% to 90% being singletons. The chain uses TRBV18 and TRBJ1-2; no definite D call. The receptor comes from a woman in her sixties or seventies who had recovered from COVID-19. Sequenced: peripheral blood. In nucleotides, the CDR3 is TGTGCCAGCTCACCTTCCGCTAACTATGGCTACACCTTC. Translated: CASSPSANYGYTF.